The sequence of this T cell receptor beta chain was determined in a study of T cell repertoires in cytomegalovirus infection. Across the study: CMV infection plus the matching HLA type was flagged by public TCR beta signatures. Study-wide findings and caveats: CMV carriers having the relevant HLA were flagged by cumulative public TCR beta family frequency. HLA-C-restricted CMV-specific TCR beta clonotypes were dominant in the ex vivo response.

Germline values: CDR1 MDHEN, CDR2 SYDVKM. There are 13 residues in the CDR3. V dropped 3 bases and J dropped 1 base, with 5 bases sitting between them. MiXCR, run by TCRdb on the reads, gives a single entry per CDR3 protein. The table has 150,000 to 200,000 distinct CDR3 sequences, 8% to 10% seen once. The sample holds many counts of this clonotype. Antigen specificity is unknown. The sample consisted of PBMCs. The source of this sequence is a human donor in good health (CMV status not recorded). Some clones in this sample may be carry-over from other donors' samples. This chain links TRBV28 with TRBJ2-3; D gene unclear. The CDR3 here is CASSFVGTDTQYF. As DNA, the CDR3 is TGTGCCAGCAGTTTCGTGGGCACAGATACGCAGTATTTT.